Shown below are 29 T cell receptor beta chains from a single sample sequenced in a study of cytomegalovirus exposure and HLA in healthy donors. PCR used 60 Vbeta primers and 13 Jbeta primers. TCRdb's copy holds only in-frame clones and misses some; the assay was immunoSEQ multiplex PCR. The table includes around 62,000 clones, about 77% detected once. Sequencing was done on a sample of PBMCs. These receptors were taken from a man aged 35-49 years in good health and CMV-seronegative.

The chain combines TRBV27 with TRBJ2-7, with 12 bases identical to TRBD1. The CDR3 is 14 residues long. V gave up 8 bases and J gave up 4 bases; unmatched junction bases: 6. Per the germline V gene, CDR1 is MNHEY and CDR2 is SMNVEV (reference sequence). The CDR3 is CASQGQGAPYEQYF. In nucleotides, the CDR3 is TGTGCCAGCCAGGGACAGGGGGCCCCTTACGAGCAGTACTTC.

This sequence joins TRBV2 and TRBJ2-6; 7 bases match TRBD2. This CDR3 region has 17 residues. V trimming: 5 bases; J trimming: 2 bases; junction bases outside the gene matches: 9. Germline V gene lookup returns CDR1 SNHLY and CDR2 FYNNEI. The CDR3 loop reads CASSPSGLAAGANVLTF. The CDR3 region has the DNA TGTGCCAGCAGTCCAAGCGGGCTAGCGGCTGGGGCCAACGTCCTGACTTTC.

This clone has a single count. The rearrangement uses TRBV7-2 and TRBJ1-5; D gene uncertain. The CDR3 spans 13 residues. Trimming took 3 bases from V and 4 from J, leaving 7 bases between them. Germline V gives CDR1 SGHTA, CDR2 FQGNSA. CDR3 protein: CASSLDSNQPQHF. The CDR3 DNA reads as TGTGCCAGCAGCTTGGACTCTAATCAGCCCCAGCATTTT.

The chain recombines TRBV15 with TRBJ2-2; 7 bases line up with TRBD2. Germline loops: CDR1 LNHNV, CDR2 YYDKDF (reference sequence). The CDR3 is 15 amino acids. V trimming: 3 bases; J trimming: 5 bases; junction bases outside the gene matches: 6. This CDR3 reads CATSSKARGTGELFF. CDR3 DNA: TGTGCCACCAGCAGCAAAGCGCGGGGGACCGGGGAGCTGTTTTTT.

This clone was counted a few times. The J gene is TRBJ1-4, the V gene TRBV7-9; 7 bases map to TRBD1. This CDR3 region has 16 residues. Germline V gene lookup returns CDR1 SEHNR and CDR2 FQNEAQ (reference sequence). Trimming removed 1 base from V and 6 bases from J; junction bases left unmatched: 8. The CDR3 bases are TGTGCCAGCAGCTTAGTTGGCGCCAGGGGGGATGAAAAACTGTTTTTT. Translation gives CASSLVGARGDEKLFF.

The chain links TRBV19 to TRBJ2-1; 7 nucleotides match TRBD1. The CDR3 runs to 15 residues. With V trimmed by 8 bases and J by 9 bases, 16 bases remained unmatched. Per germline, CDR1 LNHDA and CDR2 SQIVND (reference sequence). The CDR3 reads CASSNPTGLSFEQFF. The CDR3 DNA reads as TGTGCCAGTTCCAACCCGACAGGGCTATCGTTTGAGCAGTTCTTC.

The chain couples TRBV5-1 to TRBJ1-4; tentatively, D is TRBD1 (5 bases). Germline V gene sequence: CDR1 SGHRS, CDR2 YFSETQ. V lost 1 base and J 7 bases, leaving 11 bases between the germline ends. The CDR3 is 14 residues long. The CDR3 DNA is TGCGCCAGCAGCTTGCTCGCGGGGGGTGAAAAACTGTTTTTT. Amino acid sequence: CASSLLAGGEKLFF.

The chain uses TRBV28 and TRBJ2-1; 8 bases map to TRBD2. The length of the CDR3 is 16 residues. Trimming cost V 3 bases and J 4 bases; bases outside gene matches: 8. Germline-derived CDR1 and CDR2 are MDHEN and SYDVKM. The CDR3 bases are TGTGCCAGCAGTTTTGGGAGACTAGCGACATACAATGAGCAGTTCTTC. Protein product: CASSFGRLATYNEQFF. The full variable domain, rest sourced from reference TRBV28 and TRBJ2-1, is DVKVTQSSRYLVKRTGEKVFLECVQDMDHENMFWYRQDPGLGLRLIYFSYDVKMKEKGDIPEGYSVSREKKERFSLILESASTNQTSMYLCASSFGRLATYNEQFFGPGTRLTVL.

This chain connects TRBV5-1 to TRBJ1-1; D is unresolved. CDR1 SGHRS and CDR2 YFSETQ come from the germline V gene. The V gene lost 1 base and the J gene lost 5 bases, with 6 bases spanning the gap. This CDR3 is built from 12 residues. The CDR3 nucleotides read TGCGCCAGCAGCTTGCGCGGTACTGAAGCTTTCTTT. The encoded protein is CASSLRGTEAFF.

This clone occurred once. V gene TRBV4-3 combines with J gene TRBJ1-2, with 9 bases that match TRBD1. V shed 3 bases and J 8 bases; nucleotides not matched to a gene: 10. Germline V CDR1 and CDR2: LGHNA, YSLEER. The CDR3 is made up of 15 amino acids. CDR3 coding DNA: TGCGCCAGCAGCCACGGACAGGGGCCCCGCGGGGGCTACACCTTC. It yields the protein CASSHGQGPRGGYTF.

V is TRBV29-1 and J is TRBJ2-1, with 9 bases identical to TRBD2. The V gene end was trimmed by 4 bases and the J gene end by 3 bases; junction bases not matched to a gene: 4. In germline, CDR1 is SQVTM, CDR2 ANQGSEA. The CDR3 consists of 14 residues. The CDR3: CSVGGSGSYNEQFF. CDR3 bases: TGCAGCGTTGGGGGTAGCGGGAGCTACAATGAGCAGTTCTTC.

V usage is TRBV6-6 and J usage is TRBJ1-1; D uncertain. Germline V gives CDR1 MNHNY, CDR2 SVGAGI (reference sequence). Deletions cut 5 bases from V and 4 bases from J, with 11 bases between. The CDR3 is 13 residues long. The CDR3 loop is CASSRMGSTEAFF. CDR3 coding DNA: TGTGCCAGCAGTCGAATGGGGAGCACTGAAGCTTTCTTT.

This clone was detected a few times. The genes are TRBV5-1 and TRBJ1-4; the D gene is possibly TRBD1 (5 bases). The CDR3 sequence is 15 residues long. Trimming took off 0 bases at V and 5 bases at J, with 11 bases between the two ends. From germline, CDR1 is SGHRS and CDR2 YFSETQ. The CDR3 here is CASSLDGAPNEKLFF. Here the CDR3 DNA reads TGCGCCAGCAGCTTGGATGGGGCTCCCAATGAAAAACTGTTTTTT. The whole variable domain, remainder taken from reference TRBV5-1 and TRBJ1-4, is KAGVTQTPRYLIKTRGQQVTLSCSPISGHRSVSWYQQTPGQGLQFLFEYFSETQRNKGNFPGRFSGRQFSNSRSEMNVSTLELGDSALYLCASSLDGAPNEKLFFGSGTQLSVL.

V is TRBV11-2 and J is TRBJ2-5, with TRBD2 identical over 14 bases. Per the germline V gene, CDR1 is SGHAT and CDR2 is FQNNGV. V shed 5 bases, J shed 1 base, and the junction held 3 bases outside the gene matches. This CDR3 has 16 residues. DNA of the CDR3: TGTGCCAGCAGCGACGGACTAGCGGGGGGCCAAGAGACCCAGTACTTC. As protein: CASSDGLAGGQETQYF.

The CDR3 DNA reads TGCGCCAGCAGCCTGCAGTTAGGAGGGCCGAGGGAGCAGTACTTC. It codes for CASSLQLGGPREQYF. This chain links TRBV5-1 with TRBJ2-7; possible D gene TRBD2, 6 bases. CDR3 length: 15 residues. Germline values: CDR1 SGHRS, CDR2 YFSETQ. V was shortened by 4 bases and J by 7 bases, with 21 bases between the two germline ends.

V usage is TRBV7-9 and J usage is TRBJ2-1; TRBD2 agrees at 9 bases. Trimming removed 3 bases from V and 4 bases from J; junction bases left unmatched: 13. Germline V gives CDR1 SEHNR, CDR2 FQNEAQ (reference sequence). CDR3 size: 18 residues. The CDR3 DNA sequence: TGTGCCAGCAGCTTTCCTAGCGGGGAATCCGTGGGATACAATGAGCAGTTCTTC. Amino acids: CASSFPSGESVGYNEQFF.

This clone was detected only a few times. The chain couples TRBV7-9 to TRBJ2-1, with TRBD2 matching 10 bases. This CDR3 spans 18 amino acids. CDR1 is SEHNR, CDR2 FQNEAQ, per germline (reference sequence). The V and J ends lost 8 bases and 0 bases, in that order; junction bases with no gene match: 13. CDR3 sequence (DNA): TGTGCCAGCCCCCGGGACCAGTCTAGCGGGGGCTCCTACAATGAGCAGTTCTTC. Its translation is CASPRDQSSGGSYNEQFF.

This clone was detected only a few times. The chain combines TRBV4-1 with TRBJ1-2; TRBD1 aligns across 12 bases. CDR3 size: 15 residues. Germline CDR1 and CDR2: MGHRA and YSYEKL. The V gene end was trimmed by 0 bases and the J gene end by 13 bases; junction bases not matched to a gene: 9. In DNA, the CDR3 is TGCGCCAGCAGCCAAGAACCCGGGACAGGGGGCAGGAGCACCTTC. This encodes CASSQEPGTGGRSTF.

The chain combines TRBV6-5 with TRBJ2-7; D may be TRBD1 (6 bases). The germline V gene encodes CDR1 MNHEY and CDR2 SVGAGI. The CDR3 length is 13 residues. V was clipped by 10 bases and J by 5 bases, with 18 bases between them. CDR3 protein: CATRDTPRNEQYF. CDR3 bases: TGTGCCACCAGGGACACTCCTAGGAACGAGCAGTACTTC.

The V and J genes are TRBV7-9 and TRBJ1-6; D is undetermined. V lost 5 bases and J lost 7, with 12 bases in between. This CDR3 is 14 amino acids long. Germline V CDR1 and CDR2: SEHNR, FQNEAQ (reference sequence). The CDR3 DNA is TGTGCCAGCAGCCTAGGAGGGATAAATTCACCCCTCCACTTT. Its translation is CASSLGGINSPLHF.

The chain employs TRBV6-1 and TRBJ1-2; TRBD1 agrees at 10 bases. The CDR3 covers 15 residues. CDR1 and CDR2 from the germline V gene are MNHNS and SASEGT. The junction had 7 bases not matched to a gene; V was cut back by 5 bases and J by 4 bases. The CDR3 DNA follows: TGTGCCAGCAGTTTCCGGGACAGGGGTAGCTATGGCTACACCTTC. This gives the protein CASSFRDRGSYGYTF.

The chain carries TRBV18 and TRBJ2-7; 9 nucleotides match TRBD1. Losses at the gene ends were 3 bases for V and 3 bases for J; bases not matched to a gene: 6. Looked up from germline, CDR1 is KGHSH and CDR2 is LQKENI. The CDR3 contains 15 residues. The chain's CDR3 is CASSPQTGGGYEQYF. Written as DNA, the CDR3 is TGTGCCAGCTCACCCCAGACAGGGGGAGGCTACGAGCAGTACTTC.

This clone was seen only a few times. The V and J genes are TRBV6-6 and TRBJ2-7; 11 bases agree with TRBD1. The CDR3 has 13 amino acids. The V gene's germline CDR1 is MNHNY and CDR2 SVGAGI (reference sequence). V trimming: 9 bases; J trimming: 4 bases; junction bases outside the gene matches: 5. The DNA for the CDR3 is TGTGCCAGTGGACAGGGGGCGCGATACGAGCAGTACTTC. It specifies CASGQGARYEQYF.

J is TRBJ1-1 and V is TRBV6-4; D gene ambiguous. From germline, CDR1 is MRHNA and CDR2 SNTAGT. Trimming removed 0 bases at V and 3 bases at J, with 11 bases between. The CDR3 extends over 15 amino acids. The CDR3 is CASSDSKGRDTEAFF. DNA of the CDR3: TGTGCCAGCAGTGACTCGAAAGGGAGGGACACTGAAGCTTTCTTT.

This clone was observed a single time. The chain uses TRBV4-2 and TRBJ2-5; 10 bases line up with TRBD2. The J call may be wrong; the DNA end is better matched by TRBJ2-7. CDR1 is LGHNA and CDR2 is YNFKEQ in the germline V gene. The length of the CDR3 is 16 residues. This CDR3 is CASSQEPAGGGYEQYF. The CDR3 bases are TGTGCCAGCAGCCAAGAACCAGCGGGAGGGGGCTACGAGCAGTACTTC.

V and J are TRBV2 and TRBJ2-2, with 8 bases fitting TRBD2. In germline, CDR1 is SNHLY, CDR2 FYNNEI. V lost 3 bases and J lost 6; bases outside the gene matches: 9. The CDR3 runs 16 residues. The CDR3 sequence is CASSEYGRANPGELFF. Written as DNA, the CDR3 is TGTGCCAGCAGTGAGTACGGGAGGGCCAATCCCGGGGAGCTGTTTTTT.

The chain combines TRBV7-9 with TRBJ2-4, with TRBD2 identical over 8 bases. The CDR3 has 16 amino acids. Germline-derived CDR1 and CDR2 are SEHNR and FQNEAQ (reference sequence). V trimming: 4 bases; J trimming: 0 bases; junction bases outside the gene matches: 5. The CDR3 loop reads CASSSRGGLAKNIQYF. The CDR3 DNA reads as TGTGCCAGCAGCTCCCGGGGGGGCCTAGCCAAAAACATTCAGTACTTC.

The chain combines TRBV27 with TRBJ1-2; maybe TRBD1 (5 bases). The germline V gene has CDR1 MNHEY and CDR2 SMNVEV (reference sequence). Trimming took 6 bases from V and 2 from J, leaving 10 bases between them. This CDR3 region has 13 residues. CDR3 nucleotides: TGTGCCAGCAGGGGGCTTCAAAACTATGGCTACACCTTC. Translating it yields CASRGLQNYGYTF.

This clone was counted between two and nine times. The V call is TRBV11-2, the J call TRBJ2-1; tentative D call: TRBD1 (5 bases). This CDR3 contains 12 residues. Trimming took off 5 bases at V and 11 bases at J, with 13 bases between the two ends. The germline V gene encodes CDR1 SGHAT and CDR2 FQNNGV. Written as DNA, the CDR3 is TGTGCCAGCAGCCCCCGACAGTCGCAGCAGTTCTTC. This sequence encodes CASSPRQSQQFF.